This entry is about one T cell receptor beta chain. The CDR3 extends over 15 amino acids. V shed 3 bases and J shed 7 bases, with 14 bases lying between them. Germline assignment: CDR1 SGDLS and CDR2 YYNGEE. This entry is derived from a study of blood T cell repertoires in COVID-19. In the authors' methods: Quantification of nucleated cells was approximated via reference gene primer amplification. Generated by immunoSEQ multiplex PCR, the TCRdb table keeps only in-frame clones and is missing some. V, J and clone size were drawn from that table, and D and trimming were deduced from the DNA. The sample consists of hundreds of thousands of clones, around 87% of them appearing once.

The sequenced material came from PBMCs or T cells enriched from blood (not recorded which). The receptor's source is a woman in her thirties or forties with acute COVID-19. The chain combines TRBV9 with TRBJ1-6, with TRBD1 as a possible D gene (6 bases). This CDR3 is CASSGQASRNSPLHF. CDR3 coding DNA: TGTGCCAGCAGCGGACAGGCCTCGCGCAATTCACCCCTCCACTTT.